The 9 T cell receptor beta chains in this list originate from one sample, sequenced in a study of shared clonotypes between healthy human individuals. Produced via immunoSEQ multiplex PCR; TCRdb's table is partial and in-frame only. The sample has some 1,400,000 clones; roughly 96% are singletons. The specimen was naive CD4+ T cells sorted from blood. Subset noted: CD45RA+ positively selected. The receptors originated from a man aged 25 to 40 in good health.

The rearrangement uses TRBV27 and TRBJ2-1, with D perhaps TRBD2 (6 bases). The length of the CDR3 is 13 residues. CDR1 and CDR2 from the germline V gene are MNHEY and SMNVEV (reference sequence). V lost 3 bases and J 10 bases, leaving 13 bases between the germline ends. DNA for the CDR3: TGTGCCAGCAGTTTCAGGAGGGCGGGCGAGCAGTTCTTC. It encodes CASSFRRAGEQFF.

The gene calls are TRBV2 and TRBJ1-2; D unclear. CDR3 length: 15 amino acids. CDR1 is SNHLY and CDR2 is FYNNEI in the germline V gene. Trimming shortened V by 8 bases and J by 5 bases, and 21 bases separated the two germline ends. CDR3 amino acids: CASLQAPGRMYGYTF. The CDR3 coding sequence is TGTGCCAGCCTCCAAGCACCCGGACGGATGTATGGCTACACCTTC.

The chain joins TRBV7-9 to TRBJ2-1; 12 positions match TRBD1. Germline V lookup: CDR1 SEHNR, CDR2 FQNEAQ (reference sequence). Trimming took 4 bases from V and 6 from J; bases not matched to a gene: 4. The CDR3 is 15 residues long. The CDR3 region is CASSYRDRGLNEQFF. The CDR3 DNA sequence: TGTGCCAGCAGCTACCGGGACAGGGGGCTCAATGAGCAGTTCTTC.

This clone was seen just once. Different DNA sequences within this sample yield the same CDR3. Here the CDR3 DNA reads TGCGCCAGCAGTGACTCGGGAAACACCATATATTTT. Its protein is CASSDSGNTIYF. This chain links TRBV10-1 with TRBJ1-3; D uncertain. The ends were cut back, 3 bases at V and 4 bases at J, with 4 bases in the middle. The CDR3 length is 12 residues. Germline V gene data show CDR1 as WNHNN and CDR2 as SYGVQD (reference sequence).

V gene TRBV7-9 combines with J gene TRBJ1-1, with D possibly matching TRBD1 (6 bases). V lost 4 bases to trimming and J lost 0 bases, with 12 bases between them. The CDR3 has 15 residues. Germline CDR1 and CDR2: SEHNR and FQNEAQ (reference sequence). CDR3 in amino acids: CASSSRTDMNTEAFF. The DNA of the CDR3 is TGTGCCAGCAGCTCCCGGACAGATATGAACACTGAAGCTTTCTTT.

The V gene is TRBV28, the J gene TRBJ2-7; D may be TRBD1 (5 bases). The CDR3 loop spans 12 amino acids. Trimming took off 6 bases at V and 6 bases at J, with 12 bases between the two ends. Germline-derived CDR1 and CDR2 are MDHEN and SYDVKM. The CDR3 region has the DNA TGTGCCAGCAGAGCCGCGGACACCGAGCAGTACTTC. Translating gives CASRAADTEQYF.

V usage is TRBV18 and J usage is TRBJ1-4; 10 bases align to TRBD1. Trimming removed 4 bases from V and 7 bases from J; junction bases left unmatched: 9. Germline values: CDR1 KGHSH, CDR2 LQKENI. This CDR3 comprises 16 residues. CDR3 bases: TGTGCCAGCTCACGGTCAAGACAGGGGGCGCGTGAAAAACTGTTTTTT. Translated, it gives CASSRSRQGAREKLFF.

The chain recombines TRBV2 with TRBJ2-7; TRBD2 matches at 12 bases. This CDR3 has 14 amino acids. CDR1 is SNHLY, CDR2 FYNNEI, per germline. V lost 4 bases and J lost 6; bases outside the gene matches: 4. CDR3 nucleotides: TGTGCCAGCAGTGGACTAGCGGGAGATGTCGAGCAGTACTTC. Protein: CASSGLAGDVEQYF.

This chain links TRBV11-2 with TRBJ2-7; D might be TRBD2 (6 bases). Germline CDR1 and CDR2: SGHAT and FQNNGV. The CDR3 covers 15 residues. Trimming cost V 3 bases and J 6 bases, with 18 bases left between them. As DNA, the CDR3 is TGTGCCAGCAGCTTCCAATCAGGGTGGAGGGGCGAGCAGTACTTC. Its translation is CASSFQSGWRGEQYF. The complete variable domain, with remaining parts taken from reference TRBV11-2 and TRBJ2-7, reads EAGVAQSPRYKIIEKRQSVAFWCNPISGHATLYWYQQILGQGPKLLIQFQNNGVVDDSQLPKDRFSAERLKGVDSTLKIQPAKLEDSAVYLCASSFQSGWRGEQYFGPGTRLTVT.